The 24 T cell receptor beta chains in this list originate from one sample, sequenced in a study of T cells in women clearing cervical HPV infection. TCRdb keeps only in-frame clones here, not all; method: immunoSEQ multiplex PCR. The sample has 25,000 to 35,000 clones. Sequenced input: blood buffy coat. Every receptor here comes from a woman aged 18 to 75 with a cervical HPV16 infection that either progressed to CIN3+ or cleared (not recorded which).

To note about this clone: Read coverage stops 3 residues before the CDR3 terminus; the germline J gene supplies the remainder. The V gene is TRBV5-1, the J gene TRBJ2-7; 11 bases match TRBD2. Germline CDR1 SGHRS, CDR2 YFSETQ. V trimming: 0 bases; J trimming: 2 bases; junction bases outside the gene matches: 10. The CDR3 consists of 18 residues. CDR3 amino acids: CASSLAPTSGTSAYEQYF. The CDR3 DNA, read in part, is TGCGCCAGCAGCTTGGCGCCGACTAGCGGGACGTCCGCCTACGAG.

As to this clone: The read comes to an end 3 residues before the CDR3 does, leaving the germline J gene to fill in the end. This sequence joins TRBV5-1 and TRBJ2-2, with 9 bases identical to TRBD1. The CDR3 length is 16 residues. Germline V lookup: CDR1 SGHRS, CDR2 YFSETQ. V dropped 0 bases and J dropped 8; count of bases not matched to a gene: 8. The CDR3 DNA, read in part, is TGCGCCAGCAGCTTGGCCCCACAGGGGGCAAAGGGGGAG. Amino acid sequence: CASSLAPQGAKGE. The CDR3 as a whole reads CASSLAPQGAKGELFF.

Worth noting for this clone: The read halts 3 residues ahead of the CDR3 end, with the missing end drawn from the germline J gene. This chain uses TRBV30 with TRBJ2-3, with TRBD1 matching 10 bases. The CDR3 contains 15 residues. Germline V lookup: CDR1 GTSNPN, CDR2 SVGIG (reference sequence). This CDR3 is CAWDRGTGDQETQYF. The sequenced part of the CDR3 DNA is TGTGCCTGGGACAGGGGGACAGGGGACCAAGAGACG.

In the case of this clone: The read terminates 3 residues ahead of where the CDR3 ends, so the germline J gene completes it. The J gene is TRBJ2-7, the V gene TRBV13, with D perhaps matching TRBD2 (6 bases). The V gene's germline CDR1 is PRHDT and CDR2 FYEKMQ (reference sequence). This CDR3 is 15 amino acids long. V was pared by 4 bases and J by 6 bases, with 19 bases between. The sequenced part of the CDR3 DNA is TGTGCCAGCAGCTCCCACCGGGACTCGTCACGCGAG. This gives the protein CASSSHRDSSRE. The complete CDR3 protein is CASSSHRDSSREQYF. Based on the CDR3 plus reference TRBV13 and TRBJ2-7, the full variable domain is AAGVIQSPRHLIKEKRETATLKCYPIPRHDTVYWYQQGPGQDPQFLISFYEKMQSDKGSIPDRFSAQQFSDYHSELNMSSLELGDSALYFCASSSHRDSSREQYFGPGTRLTVT.

Comments on this clone: The read gets to within 3 residues of the CDR3 end, and the germline J gene fills in the rest. The V gene is TRBV7-6, the J gene TRBJ2-7; no clear D gene. The CDR3 extends over 18 amino acids. The germline V gene encodes CDR1 SGHVS and CDR2 FNYEAQ. Deletions cut 1 base from V and 1 base from J, with 20 bases between. The covered CDR3 bases are TGTGCCAGCAGCTTAGTTTGCCCCCCGAATCAGGATTCCTACGAG. Translation: CASSLVCPPNQDSYE. The CDR3, in full, reads CASSLVCPPNQDSYEQYF.

Turning to this clone: The read terminates 3 residues ahead of where the CDR3 ends, so the germline J gene completes it. The J gene is TRBJ1-1, the V gene TRBV19, with a possible D match to TRBD1 (6 bases). Trimming cost V 5 bases and J 4 bases, with 17 bases left between them. Germline V gene data show CDR1 as LNHDA and CDR2 as SQIVND (reference sequence). This CDR3 comprises 15 residues. The CDR3 bases that were read are TGTGCCAGTAGTCGGGGGGGCGAGTCGAGCACTGAA. Translated, it gives CASSRGGESSTE. The whole CDR3 sequence reads CASSRGGESSTEAFF.

As regards this clone: The read falls 3 residues short of the CDR3 end, and the missing part is taken from the germline J gene. This chain uses TRBV19 with TRBJ1-1; tentatively, D is TRBD1 (5 bases). There are 14 residues in the CDR3. Trimming pared 6 bases from V and 0 bases from J, leaving 11 bases between. The germline gives CDR1 LNHDA, CDR2 SQIVND (reference sequence). Incomplete CDR3 DNA: TGTGCCAGTAGACAGGTCCTTTTGAACACTGAA. Translation gives CASRQVLLNTE. The entire CDR3 protein is CASRQVLLNTEAFF.

With respect to this clone: The read stops 3 residues short of the end of the CDR3; the missing end is completed from the germline J gene. The rearrangement joins TRBV6-2 or TRBV6-3 to TRBJ2-1, with a possible D match to TRBD2 (6 bases). This CDR3 is built from 15 residues. Trimming took 0 bases from V and 0 from J, leaving 6 bases between them. Germline assignment: CDR1 MNHEY and CDR2 SVGEGT. The sequenced part of the CDR3 DNA is TGTGCCAGCAGTTACTCTAGCGGCTCCTACAATGAG. This translates into CASSYSSGSYNE. Given in full, the CDR3 is CASSYSSGSYNEQFF.

To note about this clone: The read terminates 3 residues before the CDR3 end, so the remaining end is supplied by the germline J gene. This sequence joins TRBV7-9 and TRBJ2-3; D may be TRBD1 (6 bases). Trimming removed 5 bases from V and 3 bases from J, with 9 bases in between. CDR1 is SEHNR and CDR2 is FQNEAQ in the germline V gene (reference sequence). The CDR3 has 13 amino acids. CDR3: CASSPQGTDTQYF. The sequenced part of the CDR3 DNA is TGTGCCAGCAGCCCCCAGGGGACAGATACG.

On this clone: The sequenced fragment ends 3 residues before the CDR3 boundary, so the rest is inferred from the germline J gene. This rearrangement joins TRBV10-2 to TRBJ1-1; tentative D call: TRBD1 (5 bases). The CDR3 is made up of 13 amino acids. Germline V CDR1 and CDR2: WSHSY, SAAADI. V gave up 6 bases and J gave up 1 base, with 9 bases separating them. This CDR3 reads CASSLTGNTEAFF. CDR3 bases read: TGCGCCAGCAGCCTCACAGGGAACACTGAA.

Worth noting for this clone: Sequencing ends 3 residues short of the CDR3 end; the germline J gene provides the rest. This chain joins TRBV10-1 and TRBJ2-3, with TRBD2 identical over 7 bases. The germline CDR1 and CDR2 sequences are WNHNN and SYGVQD (reference sequence). The CDR3 covers 16 residues. The J segment lost 0 bases and the V segment lost 0 bases, leaving 3 bases of the junction unmatched. The CDR3 spells CASSESASGSTDTQYF. Incomplete CDR3 DNA: TGCGCCAGCAGTGAGTCGGCTAGCGGTAGCACAGATACG.

The sequenced part of the CDR3 DNA is TGTGCCAGTAACCAGGGAGGCGGTCAGCCC. Its translation: CASNQGGGQP. The complete CDR3 sequence is CASNQGGGQPQHF. This rearrangement joins TRBV19 to TRBJ1-5, with D perhaps TRBD1 (5 bases). The read comes to an end 3 residues before the CDR3 does, leaving the germline J gene to fill in the end. The length of the CDR3 is 13 residues. From germline, CDR1 is LNHDA and CDR2 SQIVND (reference sequence). V lost 7 bases to trimming and J lost 6 bases, with 13 bases between them.

Points on this clone: The CDR3 is cut off 3 residues early in the read; its end comes from the germline J gene. The genes are TRBV7-9 and TRBJ2-3, with 7 bases matching TRBD1. This CDR3 contains 15 residues. The V gene end was trimmed by 8 bases and the J gene end by 2 bases; junction bases not matched to a gene: 10. The germline V gene has CDR1 SEHNR and CDR2 FQNEAQ (reference sequence). The CDR3 sequence is CASSEDRTSTDTQYF. The part of the CDR3 DNA that was read is TGTGCCAGCTCCGAGGACAGGACTTCCACAGATACG.

To note about this clone: The sequenced fragment ends 3 residues before the CDR3 boundary, so the rest is inferred from the germline J gene. V gene TRBV20-1 combines with J gene TRBJ2-1, with 8 bases fitting TRBD1. CDR1 is DFQATT, CDR2 SNEGSKA, per germline (reference sequence). This CDR3 spans 14 amino acids. The J segment lost 3 bases and the V segment lost 4 bases, leaving 5 bases of the junction unmatched. The DNA read from the CDR3 is TGCAGTGCTACTAGGGACAGGCTCTACAATGAG. It specifies CSATRDRLYNE. The CDR3 in full is CSATRDRLYNEQFF.

Here the CDR3 reads CASSLTGGELFF. CDR3 bases read: TGCGCCAGCAGCTTGACAGGCGGGGAG. The chain carries TRBV5-1 and TRBJ2-2; possible D gene TRBD1, 5 bases. The read gets to within 3 residues of the CDR3 end, and the germline J gene fills in the rest. V was trimmed by 1 base and J by 7 bases, leaving 5 bases between them. The germline V gene has CDR1 SGHRS and CDR2 YFSETQ. The CDR3 has 12 residues.

Concerning this clone: Sequencing ends 3 residues short of the CDR3 end; the germline J gene provides the rest. The gene calls are TRBV2 and TRBJ1-3; a possible D gene is TRBD1 (5 bases). Germline CDR1 reads SNHLY; CDR2 reads FYNNEI. The CDR3 is 16 residues long. CDR3 residues: CASSETARAQMKRIYF. CDR3 DNA (partial): TGTGCCAGCAGCGAGACAGCCCGCGCCCAAATGAAAAGA.

A remark on this clone: The CDR3 is cut off 3 residues early in the read; its end comes from the germline J gene. The chain employs TRBV10-3 and TRBJ2-1, with D perhaps TRBD1 (6 bases). The CDR3 covers 11 residues. Germline CDR1 ENHRY, CDR2 SYGVKD. V lost 3 bases to trimming and J lost 9 bases, with 6 bases between them. The CDR3 is CAISDRGEQFF. CDR3 bases read: TGTGCCATCAGTGACAGGGGTGAG.

With regard to this clone: The read stops 3 residues short of the end of the CDR3; the missing end is completed from the germline J gene. V usage is TRBV7-2 and J usage is TRBJ2-7, with 8 bases lining up with TRBD2. This CDR3 region has 15 residues. CDR1 and CDR2 from the germline V gene are SGHTA and FQGNSA. With 5 bases clipped from V and 2 bases from J, the junction kept 8 bases outside the gene matches. CDR3 region: CASSNGLAGTYEQYF. The CDR3 DNA, read in part, is TGTGCCAGCAGCAACGGACTAGCCGGAACCTACGAG.

Concerning this clone itself: Coverage ceases 3 residues before the CDR3 finishes, and the germline J gene fills in the end. J is TRBJ2-5 and V is TRBV7-6; TRBD1 matches 8 bases. Germline loops: CDR1 SGHVS, CDR2 FNYEAQ. The V and J ends lost 5 bases and 3 bases, in that order; junction bases with no gene match: 11. There are 16 residues in the CDR3. The CDR3 spells CASSPRPKTGEETQYF. CDR3 DNA (partial): TGTGCCAGCAGCCCTCGGCCCAAGACAGGGGAAGAGACC.

Turning to this clone: The read finishes 3 residues shy of the CDR3 end, and the germline J gene is used to complete it. The chain combines TRBV30 with TRBJ1-5, with TRBD1 matching 12 bases. After removal of 3 bases from V and 1 base from J, the junction contained 7 bases not matched to a gene. The germline V gene has CDR1 GTSNPN and CDR2 SVGIG (reference sequence). The CDR3 covers 17 residues. CDR3 sequence: CAWRAGTGGSSNQPQHF. The part of the CDR3 DNA that was read is TGTGCCTGGAGGGCCGGGACAGGGGGCTCAAGCAATCAGCCC.

Worth noting for this clone: The read gets to within 3 residues of the CDR3 end, and the germline J gene fills in the rest. This chain connects TRBV5-1 to TRBJ1-4; the D gene is possibly TRBD1 (6 bases). Per the germline V gene, CDR1 is SGHRS and CDR2 is YFSETQ. The CDR3 is made up of 14 amino acids. V lost 5 bases and J 4 bases, leaving 12 bases between the germline ends. The CDR3 is CASSPDSRNEKLFF. The part of the CDR3 DNA that was read is TGCGCCAGCAGTCCGGACAGCCGTAATGAAAAA.

Note on this clone: Sequencing ends 3 residues short of the CDR3 end; the germline J gene provides the rest. The chain links TRBV14 to TRBJ2-7; TRBD2 matches at 9 bases. The CDR3 is 14 residues long. Losses at the gene ends were 4 bases for V and 5 bases for J; bases not matched to a gene: 6. The germline gives CDR1 SGHDN, CDR2 FVKESK. CDR3 sequence: CASSPGLATHEQYF. CDR3 DNA (partial): TGTGCCAGCAGCCCGGGACTAGCAACCCACGAG.

As for this clone: The read terminates 3 residues before the CDR3 end, so the remaining end is supplied by the germline J gene. The genes are TRBV5-1 and TRBJ2-3; TRBD1 matches 7 bases. The CDR3 sequence is 15 residues long. CDR1 is SGHRS and CDR2 is YFSETQ in the germline V gene. The sequenced CDR3 bases are TGCGCCAGCAGCTCCGGGACAGTCAACCAAGAGACG. Encoded protein: CASSSGTVNQET. The entire CDR3 protein is CASSSGTVNQETQYF.

Turning to this clone: The read comes to an end 3 residues before the CDR3 does, leaving the germline J gene to fill in the end. The chain uses TRBV20-1 and TRBJ1-2, with a possible D match to TRBD1 (5 bases). The CDR3 extends over 12 amino acids. Germline lookup yields CDR1 DFQATT and CDR2 SNEGSKA (reference sequence). Here the CDR3 reads CSAQGLSEGYTF. CDR3 DNA (partial): TGCAGTGCTCAGGGACTCTCGGAGGGC.